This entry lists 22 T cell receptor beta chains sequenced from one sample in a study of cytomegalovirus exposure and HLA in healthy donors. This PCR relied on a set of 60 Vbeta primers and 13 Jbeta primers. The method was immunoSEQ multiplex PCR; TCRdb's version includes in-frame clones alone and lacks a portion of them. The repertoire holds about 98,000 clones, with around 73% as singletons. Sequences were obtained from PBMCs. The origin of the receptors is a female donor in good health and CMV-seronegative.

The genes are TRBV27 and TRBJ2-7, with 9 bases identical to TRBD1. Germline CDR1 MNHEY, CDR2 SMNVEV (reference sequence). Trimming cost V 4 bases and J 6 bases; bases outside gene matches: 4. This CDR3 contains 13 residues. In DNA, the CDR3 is TGTGCCAGCAGTTCCGGACAGGGGAGCGAGCAGTACTTC. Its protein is CASSSGQGSEQYF.

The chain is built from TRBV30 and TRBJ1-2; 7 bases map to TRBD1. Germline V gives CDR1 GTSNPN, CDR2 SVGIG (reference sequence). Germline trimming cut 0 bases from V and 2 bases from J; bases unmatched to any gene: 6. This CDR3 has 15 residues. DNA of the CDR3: TGTGCCTGGAGTGTACATCTGACAGGGAACTATGGCTACACCTTC. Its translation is CAWSVHLTGNYGYTF.

The CDR3 DNA sequence: TGTGCCATCAGCTCAGGCCCGGGACAGGGGAACACTGAAGCTTTCTTT. Amino acid sequence: CAISSGPGQGNTEAFF. The genes are TRBV10-3 and TRBJ1-1; the match to TRBD1 covers 9 bases. Trimming cost V 6 bases and J 1 base; bases outside gene matches: 9. Germline loops: CDR1 ENHRY, CDR2 SYGVKD. This CDR3 has 16 amino acids.

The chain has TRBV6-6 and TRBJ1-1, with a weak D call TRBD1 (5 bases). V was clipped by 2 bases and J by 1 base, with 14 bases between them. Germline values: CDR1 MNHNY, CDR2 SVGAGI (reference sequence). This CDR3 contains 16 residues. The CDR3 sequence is CASSYLLRQPNTEAFF. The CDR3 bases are TGTGCCAGCAGTTACCTTTTAAGACAGCCGAACACTGAAGCTTTCTTT.

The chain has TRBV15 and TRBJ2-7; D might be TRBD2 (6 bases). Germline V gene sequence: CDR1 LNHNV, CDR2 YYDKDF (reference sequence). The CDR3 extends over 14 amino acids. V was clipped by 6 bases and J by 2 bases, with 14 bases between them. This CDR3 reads CATRPGLSTYEQYF. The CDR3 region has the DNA TGTGCCACCAGACCGGGACTCTCGACCTACGAGCAGTACTTC. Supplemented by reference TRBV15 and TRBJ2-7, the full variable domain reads DAMVIQNPRYQVTQFGKPVTLSCSQTLNHNVMYWYQQKSSQAPKLLFHYYDKDFNNEADTPDNFQSRRPNTSFCFLDIRSPGLGDTAMYLCATRPGLSTYEQYFGPGTRLTVT.

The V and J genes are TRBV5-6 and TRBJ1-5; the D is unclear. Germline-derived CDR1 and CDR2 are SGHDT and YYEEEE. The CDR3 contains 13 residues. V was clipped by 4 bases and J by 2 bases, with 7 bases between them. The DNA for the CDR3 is TGTGCCAGCAGCCCGCGTGGCAATCAGCCCCAGCATTTT. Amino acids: CASSPRGNQPQHF. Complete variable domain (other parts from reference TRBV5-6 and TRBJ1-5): DAGVTQSPTHLIKTRGQQVTLRCSPKSGHDTVSWYQQALGQGPQFIFQYYEEEERQRGNFPDRFSGHQFPNYSSELNVNALLLGDSALYLCASSPRGNQPQHFGDGTRLSIL.

CDR3 nucleotides: TGCGCCAGCAGCCAAGATGTCAGGGGCCCGAATCAGCCCCAGCATTTT. It is translated as CASSQDVRGPNQPQHF. The chain has TRBV4-1 and TRBJ1-5; D may be TRBD1 (6 bases). The CDR3 has 16 residues. The germline CDR1 and CDR2 sequences are MGHRA and YSYEKL. V dropped 0 bases and J dropped 4 bases, with 13 bases sitting between them.

The CDR3 is CASSYATGKVSNQPQHF. CDR3 sequence (DNA): TGTGCCAGTAGTTACGCCACAGGGAAGGTGAGCAATCAGCCCCAGCATTTT. The J gene is TRBJ1-5, the V gene TRBV19; TRBD1 might be the D (6 bases). The germline V gene has CDR1 LNHDA and CDR2 SQIVND (reference sequence). V lost 5 bases to trimming and J lost 1 base, with 18 bases between them. The CDR3 loop spans 17 amino acids.

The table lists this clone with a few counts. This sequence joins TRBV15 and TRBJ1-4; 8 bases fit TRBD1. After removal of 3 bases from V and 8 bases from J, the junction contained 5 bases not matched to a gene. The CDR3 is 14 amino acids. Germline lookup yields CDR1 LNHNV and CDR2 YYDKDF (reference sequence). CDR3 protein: CATSSAGQGEKLFF. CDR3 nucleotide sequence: TGTGCCACCAGCAGTGCTGGACAGGGAGAAAAACTGTTTTTT.

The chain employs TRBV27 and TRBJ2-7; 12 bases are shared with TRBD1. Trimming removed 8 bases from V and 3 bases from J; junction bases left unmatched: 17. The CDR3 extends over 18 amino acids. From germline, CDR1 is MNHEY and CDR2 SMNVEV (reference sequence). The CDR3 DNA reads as TGTGCCAGCGCACCGGGACAGGGGGCCTGGACCATCCTCTACGAGCAGTACTTC. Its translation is CASAPGQGAWTILYEQYF.

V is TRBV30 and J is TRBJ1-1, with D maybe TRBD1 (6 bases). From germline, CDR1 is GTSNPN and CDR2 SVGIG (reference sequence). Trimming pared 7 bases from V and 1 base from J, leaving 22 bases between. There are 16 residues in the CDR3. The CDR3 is CASQTGTRGRNTEAFF. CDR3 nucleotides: TGTGCCTCGCAAACGGGGACAAGAGGAAGGAACACTGAAGCTTTCTTT. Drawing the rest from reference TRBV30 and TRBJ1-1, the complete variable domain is SQTIHQWPATLVQPVGSPLSLECTVEGTSNPNLYWYRQAAGRGLQLLFYSVGIGQISSEVPQNLSASRPQDRQFILSSKKLLLSDSGFYLCASQTGTRGRNTEAFFGQGTRLTVV.

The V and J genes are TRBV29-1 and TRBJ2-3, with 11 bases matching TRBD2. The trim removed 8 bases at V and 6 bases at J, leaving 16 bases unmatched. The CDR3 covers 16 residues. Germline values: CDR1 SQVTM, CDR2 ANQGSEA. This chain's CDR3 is CSPGLAGGKMADTQYF. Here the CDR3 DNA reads TGCAGCCCTGGCCTAGCGGGAGGTAAAATGGCGGATACGCAGTATTTT.

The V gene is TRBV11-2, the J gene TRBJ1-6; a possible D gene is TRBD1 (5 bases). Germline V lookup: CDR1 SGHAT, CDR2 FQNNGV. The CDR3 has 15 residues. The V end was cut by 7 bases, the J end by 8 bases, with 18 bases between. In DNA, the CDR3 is TGTGCCAGCACTCTCCAATGGGTAGGGGATTCACCCCTCCACTTT. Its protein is CASTLQWVGDSPLHF.

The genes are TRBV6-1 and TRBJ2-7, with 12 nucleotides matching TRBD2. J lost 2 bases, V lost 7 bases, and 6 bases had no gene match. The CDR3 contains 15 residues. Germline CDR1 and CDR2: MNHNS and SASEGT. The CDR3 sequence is CASIGTSGGPYEQYF. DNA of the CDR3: TGTGCCAGCATCGGAACTAGCGGGGGGCCCTACGAGCAGTACTTC.

The CDR3: CASSLGWGRTYTGELFF. CDR3 nucleotide sequence: TGCGCCAGCAGCTTGGGATGGGGCAGGACATACACCGGGGAGCTGTTTTTT. This rearrangement joins TRBV5-1 to TRBJ2-2; D perhaps matches TRBD1 (5 bases). There are 17 residues in the CDR3. CDR1 SGHRS and CDR2 YFSETQ come from the germline V gene. V dropped 0 bases and J dropped 3 bases, with 15 bases sitting between them.

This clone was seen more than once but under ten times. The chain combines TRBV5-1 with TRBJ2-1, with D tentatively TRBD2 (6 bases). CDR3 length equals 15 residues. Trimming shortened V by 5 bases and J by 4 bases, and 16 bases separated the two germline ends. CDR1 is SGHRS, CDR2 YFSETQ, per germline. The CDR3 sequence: CASRPGLATYNEQFF. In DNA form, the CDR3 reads TGCGCCAGCAGACCCGGGCTAGCGACTTACAATGAGCAGTTCTTC.

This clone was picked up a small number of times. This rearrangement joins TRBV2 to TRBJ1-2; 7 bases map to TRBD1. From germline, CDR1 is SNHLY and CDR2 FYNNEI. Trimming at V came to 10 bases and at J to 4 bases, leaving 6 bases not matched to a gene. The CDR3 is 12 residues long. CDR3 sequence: CATTGAGYGYTF. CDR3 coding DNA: TGTGCCACTACAGGGGCGGGCTATGGCTACACCTTC.

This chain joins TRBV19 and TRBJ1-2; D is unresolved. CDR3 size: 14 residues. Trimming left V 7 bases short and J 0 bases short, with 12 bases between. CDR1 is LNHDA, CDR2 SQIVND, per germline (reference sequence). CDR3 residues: CASNRVPANYGYTF. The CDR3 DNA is TGTGCCAGTAATCGGGTCCCAGCTAACTATGGCTACACCTTC.

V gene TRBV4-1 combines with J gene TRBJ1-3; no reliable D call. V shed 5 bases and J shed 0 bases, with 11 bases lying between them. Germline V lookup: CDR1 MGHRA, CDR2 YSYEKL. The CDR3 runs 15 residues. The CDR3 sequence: CASSEAGFSGNTIYF. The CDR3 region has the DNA TGCGCCAGCAGCGAAGCGGGGTTCTCTGGAAACACCATATATTTT.

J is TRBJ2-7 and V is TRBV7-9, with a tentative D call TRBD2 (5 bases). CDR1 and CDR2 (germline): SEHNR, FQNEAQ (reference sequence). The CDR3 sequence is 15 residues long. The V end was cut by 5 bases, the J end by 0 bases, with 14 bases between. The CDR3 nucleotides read TGTGCCAGCAGCCCCCAGTGGGAGTCCTCCTACGAGCAGTACTTC. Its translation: CASSPQWESSYEQYF.

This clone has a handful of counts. This CDR3 reads CAWDPGTGGGQPQHF. The CDR3 bases are TGTGCCTGGGACCCCGGGACAGGGGGCGGTCAGCCCCAGCATTTT. The chain joins TRBV30 to TRBJ1-5; TRBD1 aligns across 12 bases. There are 15 residues in the CDR3. V was clipped by 5 bases and J by 6 bases; unmatched bases: 8. Germline loops: CDR1 GTSNPN, CDR2 SVGIG (reference sequence).

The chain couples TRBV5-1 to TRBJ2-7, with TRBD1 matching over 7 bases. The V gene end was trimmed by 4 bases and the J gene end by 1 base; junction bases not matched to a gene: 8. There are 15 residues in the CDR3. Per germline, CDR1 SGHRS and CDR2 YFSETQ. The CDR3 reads CASSIRQGGSYEQYF. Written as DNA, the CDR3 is TGCGCCAGCAGCATTCGACAGGGTGGGTCCTACGAGCAGTACTTC.